Listed below are T cell receptor beta chains from one sample, sequenced in a study of response to subunit inactivated influenza vaccine. TCRdb redid the calling of the RT-PCR reads with MiXCR, one entry per CDR3 protein. The sample lists roughly 570,000 distinct CDR3 sequences; over 10% were seen once. Sequencing used PBMCs from blood, obtained around seven weeks after vaccination. The receptors here all came from a man in his fifties who received an inactivated influenza vaccine. CDR3s leave out the opening cysteine and the closing phenylalanine or tryptophan. The order of the fields is V gene, CDR3 protein.

>TRBV7-9
ASSLVAGTSSYEQY
>TRBV20-1
SAWTDTGELF
>TRBV5-1
ASSLDVAGGNTQY
>TRBV12-3/TRBV12-4
ATQFETGELF
>TRBV6-2/TRBV6-3
ASSYPGPAQTQY
>TRBV5-1
ASSWHYQETQY
>TRBV7-8
ASSGTSGSRVYEQY
>TRBV7-2
ASSPGLAASGNYIQY
>TRBV11-2
ASNQIGGSGDEQF
>TRBV10-3
AISESEFSSNTEAF
>TRBV20-1
SAVETNPEAF
>TRBV20-1
SGLSALSRRNEQF
>TRBV5-1
ASSLEGGQYNSPLH
>TRBV20-1
SATRNYEQY
>TRBV28
ASSTWVIGKGASGGDGEQY
>TRBV12-3/TRBV12-4
ASSLTTGELF
>TRBV4-2
ASSQPGQRLVYEQY
>TRBV2
ASREDTTRRIEQF
>TRBV6-1
ASSKPGGSYEQY
>TRBV18
ASSPTEGLGELF
>TRBV12-3/TRBV12-4
ASSPPLGAGYNEQF
>TRBV29-1
SVEGSQILQAF
>TRBV2
ASRLAGSSGANVLT
>TRBV20-1
SARDPLAGAPYEQY
>TRBV18
ASSPPSGGVTETQY
>TRBV7-2
ASSLAPARKPNTGELF
>TRBV12-3/TRBV12-4
ASSLLAGGKGDTQY
>TRBV10-3
AISPGRREQY
>TRBV5-1
ASSLEGSSTDTQY
>TRBV6-1
ASRTGTFGTQY
>TRBV29-1
SVPLGANYGYT
>TRBV29-1
SAGQEGYT
>TRBV7-9
ASSLADPEGAF
>TRBV5-1
ASSLGNSPLH
>TRBV5-5
ASSLGGGRIQETQY
>TRBV20-1
SALNDRAAEAF
>TRBV12-3/TRBV12-4
ASSLSGRAGNEQF
>TRBV15
ATSRKGDSLNTEAF
>TRBV5-1
AAGRGTGELF
>TRBV4-3
ASSQVLRTGDNEQF
>TRBV12-3/TRBV12-4
ASFWGLANTGELF
>TRBV18
ASSPRTGINEKLF
>TRBV6-2/TRBV6-3
ASSRTTLYNEQF
>TRBV11-2
ASSLFLRANTEAF
>TRBV12-3/TRBV12-4
ARSTYRTASHGANVLT
>TRBV5-1
ASSPLLSGGSQETQY
>TRBV11-2
ASSLEALANQPQH
>TRBV29-1
SVETGPNTEAF
>TRBV5-8
ASSLSGTF
>TRBV4-3
ASSRDRVPDTQY